This entry lists 31 T cell receptor beta chains sequenced from one sample in a study of response to subunit inactivated influenza vaccine (dated by TCRdb to the late 2010s). The library relied on RT-PCR. The reads were generated on an Illumina HiSeq 2500. Through fastp at Q25 and MiXCR, TCRdb rebuilt clones from the public reads, retaining in-frame beta chains. Identical CDR3 protein sequences are pooled into one entry, listed with their most common genes and DNA. This sample lists under 850,000 distinct CDR3 sequences; around a sixth were detected once. The ten largest make up approximately 11% of the sample. The sequencing here drew on PBMCs from blood, taken less than 6 days after vaccination. These receptors all come from a man between 50 and 59 years old who received an inactivated influenza vaccine. Donor details come from another sample of the same person, matched by shared clones.

The rearrangement joins TRBV4-1 to TRBJ2-1; TRBD2 agrees at 10 bases. There are 15 residues in the CDR3. V lost 2 bases, J lost 9 bases, and 7 bases stayed unmatched. The V gene's germline CDR1 is MGHRA and CDR2 YSYEKL. CDR3 region: CASSQFSGRKLEQFF. The DNA of the CDR3 is TGCGCCAGCAGCCAATTTAGCGGGAGGAAGCTTGAGCAGTTCTTC.

This clonotype was recorded at least ten times. V usage is TRBV29-1 and J usage is TRBJ1-3; 7 nucleotides agree with TRBD1. The CDR3 spans 13 residues. Germline-derived CDR1 and CDR2 are SQVTM and ANQGSEA. The CDR3 reads CTRDSKTGNTIYF. The CDR3 nucleotides are TGCACCCGGGACAGCAAGACTGGAAACACCATATATTTT.

This rearrangement joins TRBV7-8 to TRBJ2-5, with TRBD2 as a possible D gene (5 bases). Per the germline V gene, CDR1 is SGHVS and CDR2 is FQNEAQ. The V end lost 0 bases, the J end lost 1 base, and 12 bases lay between the germline ends. The CDR3 extends over 16 amino acids. For the CDR3, the DNA is TGTGCCAGCAGCTTAGCTTTTTCCGGACTCCAAGAGACCCAGTACTTC. The encoded protein is CASSLAFSGLQETQYF.

This clonotype has only a few counts. This chain links TRBV6-2 or TRBV6-3 with TRBJ2-7; 9 positions match TRBD2. Per the germline V gene, CDR1 is MNHEY and CDR2 is SVGEGT. J gave up 2 bases and V 8 bases, and 10 bases lay outside the gene matches. CDR3 length equals 15 residues. CDR3 loop: CASLQLAGVTYEQYF. CDR3 sequence (DNA): TGTGCCAGCTTGCAATTAGCGGGAGTAACCTACGAGCAGTACTTC.

The CDR3 spells CASSPTVEETQYF. The DNA for the CDR3 is TGTGCCAGCAGTCCGACAGTGGAAGAGACCCAGTACTTC. The V gene is TRBV12-3 or TRBV12-4, the J gene TRBJ2-5, with D maybe TRBD1 (5 bases). CDR3 size: 13 residues. The germline V and J ends were trimmed by 5 bases and 3 bases, with 10 bases remaining between them.

V and J are TRBV5-6 and TRBJ2-3; D is ambiguous. This CDR3 has 16 amino acids. Trimming took off 0 bases at V and 1 base at J, with 12 bases between the two ends. Germline V gene lookup returns CDR1 SGHDT and CDR2 YYEEEE. The CDR3 spells CASSLDVARGTDTQYF. The CDR3 DNA follows: TGTGCCAGCAGCTTGGACGTCGCCCGGGGCACAGATACGCAGTATTTT.

The chain combines TRBV28 with TRBJ2-7; D not certain. Germline CDR1 reads MDHEN; CDR2 reads SYDVKM. V dropped 5 bases and J dropped 0 bases, with 14 bases sitting between them. The CDR3 is 15 residues long. The CDR3 region has the DNA TGTGCCAGCAGTGAAATTCCCAGGAGCTCCTACGAGCAGTACTTC. This sequence encodes CASSEIPRSSYEQYF.

This clonotype was observed a few times. This chain connects TRBV7-8 to TRBJ1-1; D is unresolved. Germline CDR1 and CDR2: SGHVS and FQNEAQ. With 6 bases removed from V and 4 bases from J, the gap between germline ends came to 18 bases. The CDR3 extends over 15 amino acids. DNA of the CDR3: TGTGCCAGCAGTGCGAGAGAGGTACTGGGCACTGAAGCTTTCTTT. It yields the protein CASSAREVLGTEAFF.

The chain is built from TRBV4-2 and TRBJ1-4, with D possibly being TRBD1 (5 bases). V was cut by 2 bases and J by 3 bases, with 13 bases left in between. Germline CDR1 and CDR2: LGHNA and YNFKEQ. This CDR3 contains 16 residues. The CDR3 DNA reads as TGTGCCAGCAGCCAAATAGCCCCAGGGCCTAATGAAAAACTGTTTTTT. Its translation is CASSQIAPGPNEKLFF.

This sequence joins TRBV7-9 and TRBJ2-3; D ambiguous. Trimming cost V 3 bases and J 1 base, with 14 bases left between them. This CDR3 contains 16 residues. CDR1 and CDR2 from the germline V gene are SEHNR and FQNEAQ (reference sequence). CDR3 coding DNA: TGTGCCAGCAGCTTTTCTAGGCGCCCCCGCACAGATACGCAGTATTTT. Residues: CASSFSRRPRTDTQYF.

This clonotype was seen a handful of times. The chain links TRBV7-9 to TRBJ2-1, with TRBD2 as a possible D gene (5 bases). Trimming pared 2 bases from V and 0 bases from J, leaving 8 bases between. Germline CDR1 and CDR2: SEHNR and FQNEAQ (reference sequence). CDR3 length: 15 residues. The CDR3 bases are TGTGCCAGCAGCTTAATTAGCGACTCCTACAATGAGCAGTTCTTC. Translated: CASSLISDSYNEQFF.

The V and J genes are TRBV6-2 or TRBV6-3 and TRBJ1-5; D is unclear. Germline CDR1 MNHEY, CDR2 SVGEGT. V lost 7 bases to trimming and J lost 0 bases, with 7 bases between them. CDR3 length: 13 amino acids. CDR3 sequence (DNA): TGTGCCAGCACCGGATATAGCAATCAGCCCCAGCATTTT. Translating gives CASTGYSNQPQHF.

This clonotype was found a few times. The CDR3 sequence is CASTLRTSPFTDTQYF. CDR3 sequence (DNA): TGTGCCAGCACCTTAAGGACTAGCCCGTTCACAGATACGCAGTATTTT. The genes are TRBV12-3 or TRBV12-4 and TRBJ2-3, with 8 bases lining up with TRBD2. This CDR3 comprises 16 residues. V lost 7 bases to trimming and J lost 2 bases; unmatched junction nucleotides: 11.

This clonotype was picked up a small number of times. The V gene is TRBV7-2, the J gene TRBJ1-2, with a possible D match to TRBD1 (6 bases). V was pared by 5 bases and J by 4 bases, with 23 bases between. The germline gives CDR1 SGHTA, CDR2 FQGNSA. This CDR3 is 17 amino acids long. The chain's CDR3 is CASSPPGAGARIYGYTF. The CDR3, as DNA: TGTGCCAGCAGCCCACCGGGGGCAGGGGCGAGAATCTATGGCTACACCTTC.

V is TRBV7-9 and J is TRBJ2-5; a weak D match, TRBD1 (5 bases). CDR1 is SEHNR, CDR2 FQNEAQ, per germline (reference sequence). Trimming removed 5 bases at V and 2 bases at J, with 12 bases between. The CDR3 runs 14 residues. DNA for the CDR3: TGTGCCAGCAGCAAGACAGAGTATCAAGAGACCCAGTACTTC. Amino acids: CASSKTEYQETQYF.

The chain recombines TRBV4-1 with TRBJ2-1, with 9 bases fitting TRBD2. The CDR3 extends over 16 amino acids. With 4 bases clipped from V and 6 bases from J, the junction kept 10 bases outside the gene matches. The germline V gene encodes CDR1 MGHRA and CDR2 YSYEKL. CDR3 in DNA: TGCGCCAGCAGCCCCTGGGCAGCGGGAGGCCCCAATGAGCAGTTCTTC. This sequence encodes CASSPWAAGGPNEQFF.

This clonotype was picked up a small number of times. The chain joins TRBV5-1 to TRBJ1-2; 7 bases line up with TRBD1. Germline V CDR1 and CDR2: SGHRS, YFSETQ. V dropped 7 bases and J dropped 5; count of bases not matched to a gene: 14. This CDR3 comprises 15 residues. The CDR3 DNA reads as TGCGCCAGCCGGACCGGAACCGGGACAGCGTATGGCTACACCTTC. Translated, it gives CASRTGTGTAYGYTF. The variable domain in full, with the rest retrieved from reference TRBV5-1 and TRBJ1-2, is KAGVTQTPRYLIKTRGQQVTLSCSPISGHRSVSWYQQTPGQGLQFLFEYFSETQRNKGNFPGRFSGRQFSNSRSEMNVSTLELGDSALYLCASRTGTGTAYGYTFGSGTRLTVV.

The chain links TRBV7-2 to TRBJ1-1, with 8 bases that match TRBD1. Germline values: CDR1 SGHTA, CDR2 FQGNSA. The CDR3 length is 16 residues. V trimming: 3 bases; J trimming: 2 bases; junction bases outside the gene matches: 8. The CDR3 bases are TGTGCCAGCAGCTTCCTCCGAGGACAGGGTAACACTGAAGCTTTCTTT. This encodes CASSFLRGQGNTEAFF.

This clonotype turned up a few times. This chain joins TRBV4-1 and TRBJ1-1; D might be TRBD1 (6 bases). V was trimmed by 4 bases and J by 5 bases, leaving 17 bases between them. CDR1 and CDR2 from the germline V gene are MGHRA and YSYEKL. The CDR3 is 15 amino acids. The chain's CDR3 is CASSRELRGRTEAFF. For the CDR3, the DNA is TGCGCCAGCAGCCGAGAACTACGGGGGCGGACTGAAGCTTTCTTT.

The sample holds a few counts of this clonotype. This rearrangement joins TRBV20-1 to TRBJ1-2; D unclear. The CDR3 is made up of 15 amino acids. V lost 1 base and J 0 bases, leaving 12 bases between the germline ends. Looked up from germline, CDR1 is DFQATT and CDR2 is SNEGSKA (reference sequence). CDR3 loop: CSARVSGTSNYGYTF. The CDR3 DNA reads TGCAGTGCTAGAGTGTCGGGAACCTCTAACTATGGCTACACCTTC.

This clonotype was seen a handful of times. J is TRBJ1-1 and V is TRBV4-2; 8 nucleotides line up with TRBD1. From germline, CDR1 is LGHNA and CDR2 YNFKEQ. The CDR3 sequence is 15 residues long. The V and J ends lost 4 bases and 1 base, in that order; junction bases with no gene match: 5. This CDR3 reads CASSRDRSSNTEAFF. CDR3 DNA sequence: TGTGCCAGCAGCCGGGACAGGTCATCGAACACTGAAGCTTTCTTT.

Many counts were recorded for this clonotype. The V gene is TRBV20-1, the J gene TRBJ2-3; no reliable D call. Per the germline V gene, CDR1 is DFQATT and CDR2 is SNEGSKA (reference sequence). Trimming shortened V by 6 bases and J by 0 bases, and 7 bases separated the two germline ends. The CDR3 runs to 12 residues. The CDR3 here is CSATTSTDTQYF. The CDR3 region has the DNA TGCAGTGCCACGACTAGCACAGATACGCAGTATTTT.

The V call is TRBV6-5, the J call TRBJ2-5, with D maybe TRBD2 (5 bases). With 1 base removed from V and 2 bases from J, the gap between germline ends came to 14 bases. The CDR3 is 16 residues long. Germline loops: CDR1 MNHEY, CDR2 SVGAGI. The CDR3 reads CASSYWADSGQETQYF. The CDR3 DNA is TGTGCCAGCAGTTACTGGGCGGACTCGGGACAAGAGACCCAGTACTTC.

The chain joins TRBV5-4 to TRBJ2-1, with 7 bases matching TRBD2. The CDR3 length is 15 residues. Germline V CDR1 and CDR2: SGHNT, YYREEE (reference sequence). J lost 3 bases, V lost 2 bases, and 5 bases had no gene match. This chain's CDR3 is CASSFSSGIYNEQFF. CDR3 in DNA: TGTGCCAGCAGCTTCTCTAGCGGAATCTACAATGAGCAGTTCTTC.

The chain carries TRBV7-9 and TRBJ1-4; D is undetermined. CDR1 and CDR2 from the germline V gene are SEHNR and FQNEAQ (reference sequence). The CDR3 extends over 12 amino acids. Trimming left V 1 base short and J 7 bases short, with 4 bases between. The CDR3, as DNA: TGTGCCAGCAGCTTAGGGAGTGAAAAACTGTTTTTT. Residues: CASSLGSEKLFF.

A few counts support this clonotype. J is TRBJ1-2 and V is TRBV15; the match to TRBD1 covers 7 bases. This CDR3 spans 16 amino acids. The V gene's germline CDR1 is LNHNV and CDR2 YYDKDF (reference sequence). V lost 0 bases and J lost 3; bases outside the gene matches: 7. The CDR3 here is CATSRDRDRVYYGYTF. The CDR3 region has the DNA TGTGCCACCAGCAGAGACAGAGACAGGGTTTACTATGGCTACACCTTC.

This clonotype was counted between two and nine times. This chain uses TRBV6-1 with TRBJ2-7; D is possibly TRBD1 (6 bases). Trimming removed 7 bases from V and 3 bases from J, with 22 bases in between. This CDR3 comprises 16 residues. The germline V gene encodes CDR1 MNHNS and CDR2 SASEGT. CDR3 sequence: CASTPNIGGIGYEQYF. The CDR3 DNA reads as TGTGCCAGCACCCCCAATATAGGGGGTATTGGCTACGAGCAGTACTTC.

V usage is TRBV6-1 and J usage is TRBJ2-1; TRBD2 might be the D (5 bases). The V end was cut by 6 bases, the J end by 4 bases, with 19 bases between. CDR3 length equals 16 residues. CDR1 and CDR2 (germline): MNHNS, SASEGT. Written as DNA, the CDR3 is TGTGCCAGCAGGTCCTTAAGGCGGGCACCATACAATGAGCAGTTCTTC. Translation gives CASRSLRRAPYNEQFF.

The chain joins TRBV15 to TRBJ2-3, with D tentatively TRBD2 (7 bases). The CDR3 consists of 14 residues. The germline gives CDR1 LNHNV, CDR2 YYDKDF (reference sequence). Between the trimmed V and J ends, which lost 1 base and 6 bases, there was a span of 11 bases. The CDR3 spells CATSRGGGWDTQYF. CDR3 bases: TGTGCCACCAGCAGAGGGGGGGGCTGGGATACGCAGTATTTT.

This clonotype showed up many times. One junction end disagrees with the germline gene, perhaps due to a read error. The chain employs TRBV5-1 and TRBJ2-3; no clear D gene. Germline V gives CDR1 SGHRS, CDR2 YFSETQ. This CDR3 region has 12 residues. The CDR3 is CASSLIGDTQYF. CDR3 DNA: TGTGCCAGCAGCTTAATAGGCGATACGCAGTATTTT. Supplemented by reference TRBV5-1 and TRBJ2-3, the full variable domain reads KAGVTQTPRYLIKTRGQQVTLSCSPISGHRSVSWYQQTPGQGLQFLFEYFSETQRNKGNFPGRFSGRQFSNSRSEMNVSTLELGDSALYLCASSLIGDTQYFGPGTRLTVL.

The chain carries TRBV5-1 and TRBJ2-5; 7 nucleotides agree with TRBD1. J lost 5 bases, V lost 0 bases, and 4 bases had no gene match. This CDR3 is built from 14 residues. Germline V CDR1 and CDR2: SGHRS, YFSETQ. CDR3 region: CASSLEGTVETQYF. The CDR3 coding sequence is TGCGCCAGCAGCTTGGAAGGGACAGTGGAGACCCAGTACTTC.